One sample yielded the 23 T cell receptor beta chains listed below, sequenced in a study of cytomegalovirus exposure and HLA in healthy donors. The PCR was carried out with 60 Vbeta primers and 13 Jbeta primers. TCRdb keeps only in-frame clones here, not all; method: immunoSEQ multiplex PCR. The profile shows over 55,000 clones, 75% to 90% of them singletons. The sequencing input was PBMCs. The receptors originated from a woman aged 25 to 39 in good health and CMV-seropositive.

J is TRBJ2-1 and V is TRBV5-1; perhaps TRBD1 as D (6 bases). The length of the CDR3 is 16 residues. The V end lost 10 bases, the J end lost 1 base, and 21 bases lay between the germline ends. Germline V gives CDR1 SGHRS, CDR2 YFSETQ. CDR3 in DNA: TGCGCCCCCGCCGCCTCTACAGGGCCATCCTACAATGAGCAGTTCTTC. It encodes CAPAASTGPSYNEQFF.

The V gene is TRBV5-4, the J gene TRBJ2-3; 8 nucleotides agree with TRBD2. Germline-derived CDR1 and CDR2 are SGHNT and YYREEE (reference sequence). V lost 4 bases to trimming and J lost 4 bases; unmatched junction nucleotides: 8. The CDR3 is made up of 15 amino acids. The CDR3 sequence: CASSPGGARSDTQYF. CDR3 nucleotides: TGTGCCAGCAGCCCGGGGGGGGCGCGGTCAGATACGCAGTATTTT.

This clone came up once. The genes are TRBV2 and TRBJ1-2; TRBD1 agrees at 9 bases. Germline trimming cut 3 bases from V and 5 bases from J; bases unmatched to any gene: 1. The CDR3 runs 13 residues. Germline V gives CDR1 SNHLY, CDR2 FYNNEI. The CDR3 bases are TGTGCCAGCAGTGAGGACAGGGGTTATGGCTACACCTTC. Residues: CASSEDRGYGYTF.

The chain is built from TRBV7-6 and TRBJ2-3; TRBD2 matches at 12 bases. Germline V gene lookup returns CDR1 SGHVS and CDR2 FNYEAQ. Losses at the gene ends were 4 bases for V and 9 bases for J; bases not matched to a gene: 8. This CDR3 has 15 amino acids. CDR3 region: CASSSLTSGRRTQYF. CDR3 nucleotide sequence: TGTGCCAGCAGCTCTCTGACTAGCGGGAGACGGACGCAGTATTTT.

This clone was counted only a few times. The rearrangement joins TRBV27 to TRBJ2-5; the D is unclear. V lost 5 bases and J 2 bases, leaving 9 bases between the germline ends. Germline loops: CDR1 MNHEY, CDR2 SMNVEV (reference sequence). This CDR3 is 13 amino acids long. CDR3 residues: CASSPRWQETQYF. CDR3 coding DNA: TGTGCCAGCAGTCCTAGATGGCAAGAGACCCAGTACTTC.

The rearrangement links TRBV5-1 to TRBJ2-4; TRBD1 might be the D (6 bases). This CDR3 region has 13 residues. V lost 2 bases, J lost 8 bases, and 11 bases lay in between. Germline V gene lookup returns CDR1 SGHRS and CDR2 YFSETQ. The CDR3 sequence is CASSFGQGYIQYF. The CDR3 bases are TGCGCCAGCAGCTTTGGCCAGGGGTACATTCAGTACTTC. Using reference TRBV5-1 and TRBJ2-4 for the parts outside the CDR3, the full variable domain is KAGVTQTPRYLIKTRGQQVTLSCSPISGHRSVSWYQQTPGQGLQFLFEYFSETQRNKGNFPGRFSGRQFSNSRSEMNVSTLELGDSALYLCASSFGQGYIQYFGAGTRLSVL.

The rearrangement links TRBV27 to TRBJ1-1, with TRBD1 identical over 7 bases. CDR1 is MNHEY and CDR2 is SMNVEV in the germline V gene (reference sequence). CDR3 length equals 11 residues. Trimming cost V 5 bases and J 8 bases; bases outside gene matches: 2. This CDR3 reads CASSRGPEAFF. In nucleotides, the CDR3 is TGTGCCAGCAGTAGGGGGCCCGAAGCTTTCTTT.

This rearrangement joins TRBV19 to TRBJ2-7; 8 nucleotides align to TRBD1. The germline V gene encodes CDR1 LNHDA and CDR2 SQIVND (reference sequence). Unmatched junction bases numbered 2, after V lost 3 bases and J lost 1 base. The CDR3 length is 14 residues. In DNA form, the CDR3 reads TGTGCCAGTAGTATGAGGACAGGGTCCTACGAGCAGTACTTC. This gives the protein CASSMRTGSYEQYF.

A few counts support this clone. The chain carries TRBV2 and TRBJ1-2; possibly TRBD1 for D (5 bases). V dropped 7 bases and J dropped 8 bases, with 17 bases sitting between them. Germline values: CDR1 SNHLY, CDR2 FYNNEI. This CDR3 is built from 13 residues. This CDR3 reads CASTIGREGGYTF. The DNA of the CDR3 is TGTGCCAGCACGATAGGCAGGGAGGGGGGCTACACCTTC.

The rearrangement links TRBV7-9 to TRBJ1-4, with 9 bases matching TRBD1. The length of the CDR3 is 15 residues. Losses at the gene ends were 6 bases for V and 3 bases for J; bases not matched to a gene: 5. CDR1 is SEHNR, CDR2 FQNEAQ, per germline (reference sequence). CDR3 protein: CASRQRQGANEKLFF. The CDR3 DNA sequence: TGTGCCAGCAGACAAAGACAGGGGGCTAATGAAAAACTGTTTTTT.

This rearrangement joins TRBV5-4 to TRBJ2-7; 9 nucleotides match TRBD1. CDR3 length: 13 residues. The germline gives CDR1 SGHNT, CDR2 YYREEE (reference sequence). J lost 7 bases, V lost 0 bases, and 2 bases had no gene match. DNA of the CDR3: TGTGCCAGCAGCTTGGACAGGGGGCAAGAGCAGTACTTC. Translated, it gives CASSLDRGQEQYF.

This chain uses TRBV11-2 with TRBJ2-7; TRBD1 might be the D (6 bases). CDR1 SGHAT and CDR2 FQNNGV come from the germline V gene. V was shortened by 1 base and J by 3 bases, with 13 bases between the two germline ends. The CDR3 length is 15 residues. CDR3 nucleotide sequence: TGTGCCAGCAGCTTAGCTTCTGGGGGCCACTACGAGCAGTACTTC. Residues: CASSLASGGHYEQYF.

V is TRBV2 and J is TRBJ2-3, with TRBD2 identical over 9 bases. The V segment lost 6 bases and the J segment 2 bases; nucleotides outside the gene matches: 6. The CDR3 is 15 residues long. Germline CDR1 is SNHLY and CDR2 is FYNNEI. The CDR3 DNA reads TGTGCCAGCAGCTACGGCGGGAGGGACACAGATACGCAGTATTTT. It yields the protein CASSYGGRDTDTQYF.

The chain joins TRBV19 to TRBJ2-1; 9 nucleotides match TRBD2. V shed 3 bases and J 5 bases; nucleotides not matched to a gene: 5. Germline V gene data show CDR1 as LNHDA and CDR2 as SQIVND (reference sequence). The CDR3 consists of 15 residues. The CDR3 here is CASSIRLAGNNEQFF. The DNA for the CDR3 is TGTGCCAGTAGTATTCGGCTAGCGGGAAACAATGAGCAGTTCTTC. The full variable domain, its missing parts supplied by reference TRBV19 and TRBJ2-1, is DGGITQSPKYLFRKEGQNVTLSCEQNLNHDAMYWYRQDPGQGLRLIYYSQIVNDFQKGDIAEGYSVSREKKESFPLTVTSAQKNPTAFYLCASSIRLAGNNEQFFGPGTRLTVL.

For this clone: Mismatch with germline at one junction end may stem from a read error. The chain links TRBV19 to TRBJ2-2, with a weak D call TRBD2 (5 bases). The CDR3 is 14 amino acids. Germline V CDR1 and CDR2: LNHDA, SQIVND (reference sequence). The CDR3 region is CACRSDSWRGELFF. CDR3 nucleotide sequence: TGTGCCTGTAGGTCGGACTCCTGGCGTGGGGAGCTGTTTTTT.

This chain joins TRBV10-1 and TRBJ2-1, with 7 nucleotides matching TRBD2. Germline CDR1 WNHNN, CDR2 SYGVQD (reference sequence). Unmatched junction bases numbered 1, after V lost 0 bases and J lost 2 bases. The CDR3 contains 15 residues. Here the CDR3 DNA reads TGCGCCAGCAGTGAGTCGACTAGCACCTACAATGAGCAGTTCTTC. Residues: CASSESTSTYNEQFF.

The J gene is TRBJ1-2, the V gene TRBV5-4; D gene uncertain. From germline, CDR1 is SGHNT and CDR2 YYREEE (reference sequence). Between the trimmed V and J ends, which lost 0 bases and 5 bases, there was a span of 14 bases. The length of the CDR3 is 15 residues. CDR3 region: CASSLGGGGLYGYTF. The CDR3 nucleotides read TGTGCCAGCAGCTTGGGAGGCGGCGGACTGTATGGCTACACCTTC.

The chain couples TRBV11-2 to TRBJ1-4; D is unclear. Looked up from germline, CDR1 is SGHAT and CDR2 is FQNNGV. Deletions cut 4 bases from V and 8 bases from J, with 14 bases between. This CDR3 has 14 amino acids. The CDR3 bases are TGTGCCAGCAGCTACAAACGGGGAGGGGAAAAACTGTTTTTT. It translates to CASSYKRGGEKLFF.

This CDR3 is CASSETGLEDTEAFF. CDR3 sequence (DNA): TGTGCCAGCAGTGAAACGGGACTCGAGGACACTGAAGCTTTCTTT. This chain links TRBV6-1 with TRBJ1-1; maybe TRBD1 (5 bases). Germline-derived CDR1 and CDR2 are MNHNS and SASEGT. CDR3 length equals 15 residues. Trimming took off 2 bases at V and 3 bases at J, with 13 bases between the two ends.

The chain couples TRBV30 to TRBJ2-3; a possible D gene is TRBD2 (6 bases). This CDR3 is built from 13 residues. With 5 bases removed from V and 7 bases from J, the gap between germline ends came to 16 bases. Germline CDR1 GTSNPN, CDR2 SVGIG (reference sequence). The CDR3 nucleotides are TGTGCCTGGTCTGATGGAGGGCCAAATACGCAGTATTTT. This codes for CAWSDGGPNTQYF.

The rearrangement uses TRBV5-1 and TRBJ2-3; 10 positions agree with TRBD1. The CDR3 runs to 17 residues. CDR1 is SGHRS and CDR2 is YFSETQ in the germline V gene. V lost 1 base to trimming and J lost 3 bases; unmatched junction nucleotides: 8. In nucleotides, the CDR3 is TGCGCCAGCAGCTTGTTGGGACAGGGGTACAAGACAGATACGCAGTATTTT. This codes for CASSLLGQGYKTDTQYF.

This chain connects TRBV6-4 to TRBJ2-4, with D possibly matching TRBD2 (5 bases). The CDR3 loop spans 12 amino acids. The germline gives CDR1 MRHNA, CDR2 SNTAGT. Trimming shortened V by 3 bases and J by 7 bases, and 7 bases separated the two germline ends. The CDR3 sequence: CASSDPGNIQYF. CDR3 in DNA: TGTGCCAGCAGTGATCCGGGGAACATTCAGTACTTC.

This clone was detected a few times. The chain employs TRBV9 and TRBJ2-7; a weak D match, TRBD2 (6 bases). The germline CDR1 and CDR2 sequences are SGDLS and YYNGEE. The V and J ends lost 0 bases and 1 base respectively, with 17 bases between them. The length of the CDR3 is 17 residues. The CDR3 bases are TGTGCCAGCAGCGTAGGCGCCGCCCGGCGGGGATCCTACGAGCAGTACTTC. Its protein product is CASSVGAARRGSYEQYF.